Listed below are T cell receptor beta chains from one sample, sequenced in a study of PD-1 blockade in classical Hodgkin lymphoma. Sequenced by immunoSEQ multiplex PCR; TCRdb stores in-frame clones only, minus some. Of around 25,000 clones listed, 84% are singletons. Sequences were derived from peripheral blood mononuclear cells (PBMCs), sampled before the fourth cycle of nivolumab. The origin of the receptors is a human donor with classical Hodgkin lymphoma. The CDR3 runs from the conserved cysteine through the conserved F or W. The D gene is left open where the match is weak. The size entry is marked missing in some rows and otherwise reads once, few, many or a size class.

D gene,V gene,CDR3 length,clone size,J gene,CDR3 protein,CDR3 DNA
.,TRBV7-9,11,.,TRBJ2-3,CASSATDTQYF,TGTGCCAGCAGCGCCACAGATACGCAGTATTTT
.,TRBV30,15,.,TRBJ2-3,CAWSVRALATDTQYF,TGTGCCTGGAGTGTAAGGGCCCTGGCCACAGATACGCAGTATTTT
TRBD1,TRBV29-1,11,.,TRBJ1-2,CSVDGQGSYTF,TGCAGCGTTGACGGACAGGGAAGCTACACCTTC
.,TRBV4-3,15,medium-sized,TRBJ1-6,CASSQYRDGNSPLHF,TGCGCCAGCAGCCAATACAGGGACGGGAATTCACCCCTCCACTTT
TRBD1,TRBV2,13,.,TRBJ1-2,CASRGQVNYGYTF,TGTGCCAGCAGGGGACAGGTGAACTATGGCTACACCTTC
TRBD2,TRBV28,14,.,TRBJ2-1,CASSPGLEGRPPFF,TGTGCCAGCAGTCCCGGACTAGAAGGAAGGCCCCCGTTCTTC
.,TRBV19,13,.,TRBJ1-5,CASRGRADQPQHF,TGTGCCAGTAGAGGGCGGGCAGATCAGCCCCAGCATTTT
TRBD2,TRBV19,14,once,TRBJ2-6,CATRGGFGANVLTF,TGTGCCACCCGGGGAGGGTTCGGGGCCAACGTCCTGACTTTC
.,TRBV9,14,few,TRBJ2-1,CASSPFASYNEQFF,TGTGCCAGCAGCCCCTTCGCCTCCTACAATGAGCAGTTCTTC
.,TRBV4-3,15,.,TRBJ2-7,CASSQEHFLSYEQYF,TGCGCCAGCAGCCAAGAACACTTCCTCTCCTACGAGCAGTACTTC
TRBD2,TRBV6-6,15,.,TRBJ2-7,CASSYSASGTYEQYF,TGTGCCAGCAGTTACTCAGCTAGCGGGACCTACGAGCAGTACTTC
TRBD2,TRBV4-1,18,.,TRBJ2-3,CASSLGTSGPASTDTQYF,TGCGCCAGCAGCCTGGGGACTAGCGGGCCCGCTAGCACAGATACGCAGTATTTT
.,TRBV5-1,13,.,TRBJ1-5,CASSLDLNQPQHF,TGCGCCAGCAGCTTGGACCTCAATCAGCCCCAGCATTTT
.,TRBV28,14,.,TRBJ1-4,CASSFRGANEKLFF,TGTGCCAGCAGTTTTAGGGGGGCTAATGAAAAACTGTTTTTT
TRBD2,TRBV7-3,20,.,TRBJ2-1,CASSSTPGTSGRGFYNEQFF,TGTGCCAGCAGCTCCACTCCCGGGACTAGCGGGAGGGGATTTTACAATGAGCAGTTCTTC
TRBD1,TRBV27,13,.,TRBJ1-5,CASRGPGGQPQHF,TGTGCCAGCAGAGGGCCAGGGGGCCAGCCCCAGCATTTT
.,TRBV5-5,13,once,TRBJ1-5,CASQQGWDQPQHF,TGTGCCAGCCAACAGGGATGGGATCAGCCCCAGCATTTT
.,TRBV9,14,.,TRBJ2-2,CASSVGQNTGELFF,TGTGCCAGCAGCGTTGGACAGAACACCGGGGAGCTGTTTTTT
.,TRBV12-5,13,.,TRBJ1-1,CASGLNPETEAFF,TGTGCTAGTGGTTTAAACCCAGAAACTGAAGCTTTCTTT
TRBD1,TRBV27,17,.,TRBJ2-3,CASSLFGGQGPTDTQYF,TGTGCCAGCAGTTTATTCGGGGGACAGGGCCCCACAGATACGCAGTATTTT
.,TRBV30,13,.,TRBJ1-1,CAWSVQENTEAFF,TGTGCCTGGAGTGTTCAGGAAAACACTGAAGCTTTCTTT
.,TRBV6-5,14,.,TRBJ2-3,CASSYEAAADTQYF,TGTGCCAGCAGTTACGAGGCGGCCGCGGATACGCAGTATTTT
TRBD2,TRBV2,20,.,TRBJ2-1,CASSEGLAGGPPVLGDEQFF,TGTGCCAGCAGTGAGGGTCTAGCGGGAGGGCCTCCGGTATTAGGGGATGAGCAGTTCTTC
TRBD2,TRBV7-6,18,.,TRBJ2-1,CASSFLTSPMSSYNEQFF,TGTGCCAGCAGCTTTCTGACTAGCCCGATGAGCTCCTACAATGAGCAGTTCTTC
.,TRBV6-5,15,.,TRBJ2-7,CASSYSGSNSYEQYF,TGTGCCAGCAGTTACTCGGGCAGTAACTCCTACGAGCAGTACTTC
TRBD2,TRBV19,19,.,TRBJ2-5,CASSIDLGGGRAVQETQYF,TGTGCCAGTAGTATAGATCTAGGGGGCGGGAGGGCCGTCCAAGAGACCCAGTACTTC
.,TRBV25-1,12,large,TRBJ2-2,CASKKASGELFF,TGTGCCAGCAAGAAAGCTTCCGGGGAGCTGTTTTTT
.,TRBV5-1,14,.,TRBJ1-2,CASSPGTANYGYTF,TGCGCCAGCAGCCCGGGTACCGCTAACTATGGCTACACCTTC
.,TRBV9,13,.,TRBJ1-2,CASSAGPNYGYTF,TGTGCCAGCAGTGCGGGGCCCAATTATGGCTACACCTTC
TRBD1,TRBV9,14,few,TRBJ1-6,CASSVGQGLSPLHF,TGTGCCAGCAGCGTTGGACAGGGTCTTTCCCCCCTCCACTTT
.,TRBV5-1,16,.,TRBJ2-3,CASSLVASSLGDTQYF,TGCGCCAGCAGCTTGGTGGCTAGCAGTTTGGGGGATACGCAGTATTTT
.,TRBV19,17,.,TRBJ1-3,CASRAWLSGSTGNTIYF,TGTGCTAGTAGGGCTTGGCTCTCAGGGTCAACTGGAAACACCATATATTTT
TRBD1,TRBV4-1,14,.,TRBJ1-2,CASSQTQGADGYTF,TGCGCCAGCAGCCAAACCCAGGGGGCTGACGGCTACACCTTC
TRBD2,TRBV5-1,15,.,TRBJ2-1,CASRGTSGFYNEQFF,TGCGCCAGCCGGGGGACTAGCGGGTTTTACAATGAGCAGTTCTTC
TRBD2,TRBV9,16,.,TRBJ2-1,CASSRRTSGYYNEQFF,TGTGCCAGCAGCAGGCGGACTAGCGGATACTACAATGAGCAGTTCTTC
.,TRBV28,13,few,TRBJ1-4,CASEEGPNEKLFF,TGTGCCAGCGAGGAGGGTCCTAATGAAAAACTGTTTTTT
TRBD2,TRBV2,15,.,TRBJ2-1,CASSERLAGVYEQFF,TGTGCCAGCAGTGAAAGACTAGCGGGAGTGTATGAGCAGTTCTTC
.,TRBV21-1,13,.,TRBJ2-3,CARLQKETDTQYF,TGTGCCAGATTACAAAAAGAGACAGATACGCAGTATTTT